This T cell receptor beta chain is drawn from a study of blood T cell repertoires in COVID-19. Libraries were prepared by immunoSEQ multiplex PCR; TCRdb keeps only in-frame clonotypes and omits some of them. The sample has about 440,000 clones, around 89% seen once. The CDR3 totals 15 residues. The V gene's germline CDR1 is MGHRA and CDR2 YSYEKL. Trimming took off 3 bases at V and 4 bases at J, with 16 bases between the two ends. The rearrangement uses TRBV4-1 and TRBJ2-7; D possibly corresponds to TRBD1 (5 bases). This receptor was identified in a woman younger than 45 with acute or convalescent COVID-19. Sequencing was performed on peripheral blood. DNA for the CDR3: TGCGCCAGCAGCCAGTTGGTCAGGGAAGGGTACGAGCAGTACTTC. This codes for CASSQLVREGYEQYF.